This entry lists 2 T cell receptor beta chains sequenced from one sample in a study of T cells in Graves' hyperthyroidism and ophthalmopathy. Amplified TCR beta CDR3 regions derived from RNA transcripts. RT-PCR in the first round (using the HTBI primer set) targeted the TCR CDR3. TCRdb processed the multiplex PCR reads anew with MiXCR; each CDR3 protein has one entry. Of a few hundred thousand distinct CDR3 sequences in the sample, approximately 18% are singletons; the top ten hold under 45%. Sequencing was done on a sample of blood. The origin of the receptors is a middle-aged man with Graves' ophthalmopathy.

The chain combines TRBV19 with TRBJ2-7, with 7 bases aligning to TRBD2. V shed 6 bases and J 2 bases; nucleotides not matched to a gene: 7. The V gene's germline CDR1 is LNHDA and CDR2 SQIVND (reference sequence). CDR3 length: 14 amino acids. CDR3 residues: CASSPVGTTYEQYF. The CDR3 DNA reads TGTGCCAGTAGCCCCGTGGGGACTACCTACGAGCAGTACTTC.

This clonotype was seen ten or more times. The CDR3 sequence is CASSLARIAGATILAYEQYF. Here the CDR3 DNA reads TGTGCCAGCAGCTTAGCGAGGATAGCGGGAGCGACAATTCTGGCCTACGAGCAGTACTTC. The chain recombines TRBV11-1 with TRBJ2-7; 9 bases are shared with TRBD2. V trimming: 0 bases; J trimming: 2 bases; junction bases outside the gene matches: 17. Germline V CDR1 and CDR2: SGHAT, FQDESV (reference sequence). The CDR3 length is 20 residues.